The present entry profiles one TCR beta chain with its context. Its specificity is unknown. Using unique molecular identifiers, the investigators prepared the TCRbeta library. MiXCR was run by TCRdb on the PCR reads, yielding one entry per CDR3 protein. The data show about 1,000,000 distinct CDR3 sequences, about 30% seen once. The record originates from a study of T-cell reconstitution after alpha-beta-depleted transplantation in children. Notes on the study in general: A year post-transplant, T-cell counts and diversity derived mostly from newly produced T cells. Roughly two months post-transplant, alpha-beta T cells reportedly originated from several hundred graft clones that had expanded.

This CDR3 has 14 amino acids. The V gene's germline CDR1 is SGHTA and CDR2 FQGNSA. The germline V and J ends were trimmed by 5 bases and 10 bases, with 18 bases remaining between them. This specimen consisted of PBMCs, mostly from graft donor cells, obtained 360 days after TCRalphabeta/CD19-depleted stem cell transplant. V and J are TRBV7-2 and TRBJ1-3; D call uncertain. This clonotype was sampled from a boy under three years old who had a stem cell transplant for SCID, so the T cells may come from the graft donor. For the CDR3, the DNA is TGTGCCAGCAGCCTGGACGGCCGCGGAGGGACCATATATTTT. Translating gives CASSLDGRGGTIYF.